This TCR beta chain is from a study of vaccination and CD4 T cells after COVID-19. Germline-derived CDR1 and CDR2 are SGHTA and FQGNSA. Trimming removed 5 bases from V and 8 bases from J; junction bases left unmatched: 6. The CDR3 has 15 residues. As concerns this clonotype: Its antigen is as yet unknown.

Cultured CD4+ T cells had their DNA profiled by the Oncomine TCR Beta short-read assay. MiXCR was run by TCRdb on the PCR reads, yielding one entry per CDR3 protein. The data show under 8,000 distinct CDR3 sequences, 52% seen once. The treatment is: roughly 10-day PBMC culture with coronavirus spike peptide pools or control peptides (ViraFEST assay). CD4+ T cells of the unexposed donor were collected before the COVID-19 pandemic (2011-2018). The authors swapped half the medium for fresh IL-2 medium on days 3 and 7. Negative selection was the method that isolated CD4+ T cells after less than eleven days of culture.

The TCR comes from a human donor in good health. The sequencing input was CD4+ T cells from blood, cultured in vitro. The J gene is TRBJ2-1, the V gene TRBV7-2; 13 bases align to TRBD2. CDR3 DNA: TGTGCCAGCAGCCGAACTAGCGGGGGGGCCTATGAGCAGTTCTTC. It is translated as CASSRTSGGAYEQFF.